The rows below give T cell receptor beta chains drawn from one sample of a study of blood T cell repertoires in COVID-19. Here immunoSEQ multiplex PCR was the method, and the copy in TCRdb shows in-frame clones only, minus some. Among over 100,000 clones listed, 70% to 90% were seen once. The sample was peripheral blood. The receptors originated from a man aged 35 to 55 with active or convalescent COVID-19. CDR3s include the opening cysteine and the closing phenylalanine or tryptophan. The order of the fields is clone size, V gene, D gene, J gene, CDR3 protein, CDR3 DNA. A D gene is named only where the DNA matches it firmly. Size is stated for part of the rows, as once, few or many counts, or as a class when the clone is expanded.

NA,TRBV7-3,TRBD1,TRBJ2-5,CASSPGGWETQYF,TGTGCCAGCAGCCCAGGGGGTTGGGAGACCCAGTACTTC
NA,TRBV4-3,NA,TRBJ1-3,CASSQERLDSAIGNTIYF,TGCGCCAGCAGCCAAGAACGCTTGGACAGCGCCATTGGAAACACCATATATTTT
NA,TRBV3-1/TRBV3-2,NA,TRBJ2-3,CASSQQMGGAATDTQYF,TGTGCCAGCAGCCAGCAGATGGGGGGGGCCGCCACAGATACGCAGTATTTT
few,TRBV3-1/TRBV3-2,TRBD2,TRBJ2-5,CASKLAGGIDGETQYF,TGTGCCAGCAAGTTAGCGGGGGGGATAGACGGGGAGACCCAGTACTTC
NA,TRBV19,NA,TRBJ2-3,CASSIGSGGQGGTQYF,TGTGCCAGTAGTATAGGGTCCGGCGGCCAGGGGGGTACGCAGTATTTT
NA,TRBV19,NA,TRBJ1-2,CASGQSNYGYTF,TGTGCCAGTGGACAGAGTAACTATGGCTACACCTTC
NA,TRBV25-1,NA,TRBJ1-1,CASSEVGVGNTEAFF,TGTGCCAGCAGTGAAGTCGGGGTGGGAAACACTGAAGCTTTCTTT
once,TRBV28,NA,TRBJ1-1,CASSLGGASATEAFF,TGTGCCAGCAGTTTAGGGGGGGCCAGCGCAACTGAAGCTTTCTTT
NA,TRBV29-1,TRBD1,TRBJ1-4,CSVKGQGATNEKLFF,TGCAGCGTTAAGGGACAGGGGGCTACTAATGAAAAACTGTTTTTT
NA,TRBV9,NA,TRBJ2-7,CASSPNVVGAPYEQYF,TGTGCCAGCAGCCCTAATGTTGTGGGGGCCCCATACGAGCAGTACTTC
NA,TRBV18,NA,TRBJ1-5,CASSTTGLDQPQHF,TGTGCCAGCTCGACCACAGGGTTGGATCAGCCCCAGCATTTT
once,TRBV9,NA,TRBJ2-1,CASSFSTSGEQFF,TGTGCCAGCAGTTTTTCCACCAGCGGTGAGCAGTTCTTC
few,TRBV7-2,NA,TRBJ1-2,CASSLNQGYGYTF,TGTGCCAGCAGCTTAAACCAGGGCTATGGCTACACCTTC
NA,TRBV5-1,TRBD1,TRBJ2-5,CASSLQGETETQYF,TGCGCCAGCAGCCTACAGGGGGAGACAGAGACCCAGTACTTC
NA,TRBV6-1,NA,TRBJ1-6,CASSGWIRRGSYNSPLHF,TGTGCCAGCAGTGGGTGGATCCGACGCGGCTCCTATAATTCACCCCTCCACTTT
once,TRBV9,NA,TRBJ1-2,CASSVADDSAYGYTF,TGTGCCAGCAGCGTAGCTGACGACAGTGCCTATGGCTACACCTTC
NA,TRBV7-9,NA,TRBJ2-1,CASSSSAARYNEQFF,TGTGCCAGCAGCTCCAGCGCAGCTAGGTACAATGAGCAGTTCTTC
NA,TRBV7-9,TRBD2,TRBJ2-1,CASSPLAGGRINEQFF,TGTGCCAGCAGCCCATTAGCGGGGGGGCGGATTAATGAGCAGTTCTTC
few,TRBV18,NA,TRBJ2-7,CASSPPGRQYEQYF,TGTGCCAGCTCACCACCAGGGAGACAATACGAGCAGTACTTC
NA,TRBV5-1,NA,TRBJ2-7,CASSLQLGSPAGEQYF,TGCGCCAGCAGCCTTCAATTGGGCTCTCCCGCTGGGGAGCAGTACTTC
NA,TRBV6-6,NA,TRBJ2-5,CASRTGPSGETQYF,TGTGCCAGCAGAACTGGGCCAAGCGGGGAGACCCAGTACTTC
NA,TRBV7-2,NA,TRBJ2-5,CASSLHSLETQYF,TGTGCCAGCAGCTTACACTCCTTGGAGACCCAGTACTTC
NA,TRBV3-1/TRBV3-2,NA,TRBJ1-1,CASSRGDFFWPPNTEAFF,TGTGCCAGCAGCCGGGGGGACTTTTTTTGGCCCCCGAACACTGAAGCTTTCTTT
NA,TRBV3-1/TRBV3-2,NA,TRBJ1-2,CASSPRGLNYGYTF,TGTGCCAGCAGCCCGCGGGGCCTCAACTATGGCTACACCTTC
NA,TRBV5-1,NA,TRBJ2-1,CASSLVGVGEQFF,TGCGCCAGCAGCTTGGTGGGAGTGGGTGAGCAGTTCTTC
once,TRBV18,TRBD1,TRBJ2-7,CASSPPPGTDEQYF,TGTGCCAGCTCACCACCTCCGGGGACAGACGAGCAGTACTTC
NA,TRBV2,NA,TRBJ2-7,CASSQTGLLTYEQYF,TGTGCCAGCAGCCAAACAGGGCTTTTAACCTACGAGCAGTACTTC
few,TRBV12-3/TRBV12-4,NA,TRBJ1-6,CASWLGSNSPLHF,TGTGCCAGCTGGCTGGGCAGCAATTCACCCCTCCACTTT
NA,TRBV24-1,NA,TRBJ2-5,CATHAGFQETQYF,TGTGCCACCCACGCCGGGTTCCAAGAGACCCAGTACTTC
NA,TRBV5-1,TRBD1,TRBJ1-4,CASSSQGAANEKLFF,TGCGCCAGCAGCAGTCAGGGGGCGGCTAATGAAAAACTGTTTTTT
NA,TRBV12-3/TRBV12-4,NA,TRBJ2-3,CASSEFTDTQYF,TGTGCTTCTAGCGAGTTCACAGATACGCAGTATTTT
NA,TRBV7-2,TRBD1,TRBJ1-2,CASSRGQGQGYTF,TGTGCCAGCAGCCGGGGACAGGGGCAGGGCTACACCTTC
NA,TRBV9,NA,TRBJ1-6,CASHPENSPLHF,TGTGCCAGCCACCCGGAGAATTCACCCCTCCACTTT
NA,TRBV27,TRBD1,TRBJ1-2,CASSDRGQEGYTF,TGTGCCAGCAGCGACAGGGGGCAGGAGGGCTACACCTTC
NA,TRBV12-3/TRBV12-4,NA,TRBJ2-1,CASSTGPHEQFF,TGTGCCAGCAGTACAGGGCCCCATGAGCAGTTCTTC
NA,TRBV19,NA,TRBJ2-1,CASSLQTINYEQFF,TGTGCCAGTAGTCTCCAGACTATTAACTATGAGCAGTTCTTC
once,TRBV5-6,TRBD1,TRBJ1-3,CASSRQGRGTSGNTIYF,TGTGCCAGCAGCCGACAGGGGCGAGGCACCTCTGGAAACACCATATATTTT
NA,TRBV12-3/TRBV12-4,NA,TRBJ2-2,CASSLAVTGELFF,TGTGCCAGCAGCCTGGCGGTTACCGGGGAGCTGTTTTTT
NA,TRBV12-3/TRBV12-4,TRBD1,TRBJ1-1,CATDRGNTEAFF,TGTGCCACAGACAGGGGGAACACTGAAGCTTTCTTT
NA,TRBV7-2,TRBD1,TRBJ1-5,CASSWGQGGWGNQPQHF,TGTGCCAGCAGCTGGGGACAGGGCGGTTGGGGCAATCAGCCCCAGCATTTT
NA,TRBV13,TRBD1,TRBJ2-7,CASSPQGNEQYF,TGTGCCAGCAGCCCACAGGGGAACGAGCAGTACTTC